This T cell receptor beta chain comes out of a study of blood T cells in healthy people across ages. Primers used in a second PCR of roughly 6 to 12 cycles were a sample-barcoded 5' primer and a J-beta primer mix. All samples gave at least 2.5 million CDR3-containing paired-end reads. TCRdb passed the 5' RACE reads through MiXCR, listing each CDR3 protein once. The sample gives some 1.1 million distinct CDR3 sequences, 35% to 45% of which show up once; about an eighth is in the top ten. Healthy Caucasian individuals from Russia aged roughly 6 to 95 were enrolled as donors. Roughly 9.8 milliliters of peripheral blood were drawn from each donor. V lost 6 bases and J lost 0, with 11 bases in between. Germline values: CDR1 MNHEY, CDR2 SVGEGT. The CDR3 has 14 amino acids.

The TCR originated in a young man in good health. The V and J genes are TRBV6-2 or TRBV6-3 and TRBJ1-1; D gene uncertain. Sequencing input: blood. The DNA of the CDR3 is TGTGCCAGCAGGGAACAGTTCATGAACACTGAAGCTTTCTTT. Its protein product is CASREQFMNTEAFF.